These 22 T cell receptor beta chains came from one sample sequenced in a study of control samples from healthy donors and cancer patients. Data came from immunoSEQ multiplex PCR; TCRdb stores just in-frame clones and leaves some out. This sample carries approximately 140,000 clones, roughly nine tenths of them seen once, and the ten largest clones take approximately 9%. The sequencing sample was made of blood. The receptors come from a woman in her thirties in good health.

The chain recombines TRBV6-5 with TRBJ2-7, with D unclear. Trimming shortened V by 0 bases and J by 6 bases, and 9 bases separated the two germline ends. Germline-derived CDR1 and CDR2 are MNHEY and SVGAGI. This CDR3 has 13 residues. CDR3 DNA sequence: TGTGCCAGCAGTTACTCGACTGTTTTCGAGCAGTACTTC. Its protein is CASSYSTVFEQYF.

J is TRBJ2-3 and V is TRBV5-1, with D perhaps matching TRBD1 or TRBD2 (5 bases each). CDR1 and CDR2 from the germline V gene are SGHRS and YFSETQ. The CDR3 has 16 residues. Trimming pared 0 bases from V and 1 base from J, leaving 12 bases between. In DNA form, the CDR3 reads TGCGCCAGCAGCTTGGTGGGGGACGTTCGCACAGATACGCAGTATTTT. As protein: CASSLVGDVRTDTQYF. The entire variable domain, with the rest obtained from reference TRBV5-1 and TRBJ2-3, is as follows: KAGVTQTPRYLIKTRGQQVTLSCSPISGHRSVSWYQQTPGQGLQFLFEYFSETQRNKGNFPGRFSGRQFSNSRSEMNVSTLELGDSALYLCASSLVGDVRTDTQYFGPGTRLTVL.

This clone has only one observation. The chain couples TRBV4-2 to TRBJ1-4; possible D gene TRBD1, 5 bases. Germline V CDR1 and CDR2: LGHNA, YNFKEQ. This CDR3 comprises 16 residues. The V and J ends lost 3 bases and 3 bases respectively, with 14 bases between them. CDR3 amino acids: CASSQFSTDSNEKLFF. Written as DNA, the CDR3 is TGTGCCAGCAGCCAGTTCTCGACAGACTCTAATGAAAAACTGTTTTTT.

There are a few counts of this clone. The chain combines TRBV28 with TRBJ1-3; D remains ambiguous. Trimming cost V 2 bases and J 1 base, with 12 bases left between them. The germline V gene has CDR1 MDHEN and CDR2 SYDVKM. CDR3 size: 16 residues. The CDR3 spells CASSLVEQLSGNTIYF. Written as DNA, the CDR3 is TGTGCCAGCAGTTTAGTCGAACAGCTTTCTGGAAACACCATATATTTT.

This clone has only one observation. CDR3 in amino acids: CASSVVGGGYYGYTF. CDR3 sequence (DNA): TGTGCCAGCAGCGTAGTAGGGGGCGGATACTATGGCTACACCTTC. V usage is TRBV9 and J usage is TRBJ1-2; TRBD1 agrees at 7 bases. Germline V gene lookup returns CDR1 SGDLS and CDR2 YYNGEE. The J segment lost 3 bases and the V segment lost 0 bases, leaving 5 bases of the junction unmatched. This CDR3 region has 15 residues.

The gene calls are TRBV6-5 and TRBJ1-3; D is ambiguous. V was trimmed by 0 bases and J by 0 bases, leaving 9 bases between them. The CDR3 length is 16 residues. Germline CDR1 and CDR2: MNHEY and SVGAGI. The CDR3: CASSYSVPGSGNTIYF. The DNA for the CDR3 is TGTGCCAGCAGTTACTCGGTCCCAGGCTCTGGAAACACCATATATTTT.

This rearrangement joins TRBV27 to TRBJ1-3; a possible D gene is TRBD1 (5 bases). V lost 5 bases and J lost 3, with 11 bases in between. Germline V CDR1 and CDR2: MNHEY, SMNVEV (reference sequence). The CDR3 runs to 14 residues. This chain's CDR3 is CASSPLGGGNTIYF. DNA for the CDR3: TGTGCCAGCAGTCCTCTGGGGGGTGGAAACACCATATATTTT.

The chain couples TRBV7-6 to TRBJ1-4; D might be TRBD1 (6 bases). The CDR3 sequence is 14 residues long. V was trimmed by 1 base and J by 6 bases, leaving 9 bases between them. From germline, CDR1 is SGHVS and CDR2 FNYEAQ. The CDR3 DNA reads TGTGCCAGCAGCTTAGTAAGGGGGGATGAAAAACTGTTTTTT. Translating gives CASSLVRGDEKLFF.

The V and J genes are TRBV12-3 or TRBV12-4 and TRBJ2-5; D tentatively reads TRBD1 or TRBD2 (5 bases each). The CDR3 contains 13 residues. Trimming stripped 6 bases from V and 6 bases from J, with 14 bases between. The CDR3 sequence is CASREPGPKTQYF. The CDR3 DNA sequence: TGTGCCAGCAGGGAACCGGGACCAAAGACCCAGTACTTC.

The CDR3 coding sequence is TGCAGCGTTGCCCCAGAAACTTGGATAACAGGGTATGGCTACACCTTC. This codes for CSVAPETWITGYGYTF. This chain connects TRBV29-1 to TRBJ1-2; perhaps TRBD1 as D (6 bases). This CDR3 has 16 amino acids. In germline, CDR1 is SQVTM, CDR2 ANQGSEA. V lost 4 bases and J 5 bases, leaving 23 bases between the germline ends.

This chain links TRBV11-2 with TRBJ1-5; tentative D call: TRBD1 (6 bases). Trimming shortened V by 10 bases and J by 5 bases, and 15 bases separated the two germline ends. This CDR3 contains 13 residues. CDR1 and CDR2 (germline): SGHAT, FQNNGV. The CDR3 is CATSIQGDQPQHF. In DNA form, the CDR3 reads TGTGCCACCTCAATACAGGGAGATCAGCCCCAGCATTTT.

The chain links TRBV7-8 to TRBJ2-5, with D unresolved. This CDR3 is 14 amino acids long. CDR1 and CDR2 (germline): SGHVS, FQNEAQ. The V end was cut by 1 base, the J end by 1 base, with 7 bases between. CDR3 sequence: CASSLGHRQETQYF. In DNA form, the CDR3 reads TGTGCCAGCAGCTTAGGACACCGCCAAGAGACCCAGTACTTC.

As DNA, the CDR3 is TGTGCCAGCAGCTTGTCGGGCACCTCAGCCTACGAGCAGTACTTC. Amino acids: CASSLSGTSAYEQYF. The chain joins TRBV5-5 to TRBJ2-7; D unresolved. V gave up 1 base and J gave up 2 bases, with 13 bases separating them. The germline V gene encodes CDR1 SGHKS and CDR2 YYEKEE (reference sequence). This CDR3 contains 15 residues.

Remarks on this clone: Other DNA sequences within the sample encode an identical CDR3. The chain joins TRBV19 to TRBJ2-7; D possibly corresponds to TRBD2 (6 bases). CDR3 length equals 13 residues. Germline V gene sequence: CDR1 LNHDA, CDR2 SQIVND (reference sequence). V was pared by 3 bases and J by 0 bases, with 6 bases between. The CDR3 reads CASSISGSYEQYF. The DNA for the CDR3 is TGTGCCAGTAGTATTAGCGGCTCCTACGAGCAGTACTTC.

This chain links TRBV15 with TRBJ2-7; D gene ambiguous. Trimming removed 0 bases at V and 0 bases at J, with 9 bases between. Germline V lookup: CDR1 LNHNV, CDR2 YYDKDF (reference sequence). The CDR3 sequence is 15 residues long. The CDR3 nucleotides are TGTGCCACCAGCAGAGACGGCGCCTTCTCCTACGAGCAGTACTTC. Translating gives CATSRDGAFSYEQYF.

The chain links TRBV5-6 to TRBJ2-2; D is tentatively TRBD1 or TRBD2 (5 bases each). The CDR3 has 17 residues. Trimming removed 2 bases from V and 1 base from J, with 15 bases in between. The germline CDR1 and CDR2 sequences are SGHDT and YYEEEE. The DNA of the CDR3 is TGTGCCAGCAGCTTTTGGGGCGGGCTGGGGAACACCGGGGAGCTGTTTTTT. This encodes CASSFWGGLGNTGELFF.

This clone was observed once. The chain combines TRBV5-5 with TRBJ2-1, with 10 bases matching TRBD2. The germline V gene has CDR1 SGHKS and CDR2 YYEKEE (reference sequence). Trimming at V came to 3 bases and at J to 8 bases, leaving 8 bases not matched to a gene. The CDR3 length is 15 residues. Here the CDR3 reads CASSYPGTSDHEQFF. CDR3 nucleotides: TGTGCCAGCAGCTACCCCGGGACTAGCGACCATGAGCAGTTCTTC.

This clone was counted a few times. This rearrangement joins TRBV5-1 to TRBJ2-5, with 9 bases lining up with TRBD1. Looked up from germline, CDR1 is SGHRS and CDR2 is YFSETQ. This CDR3 is 13 amino acids long. Germline trimming cut 4 bases from V and 3 bases from J; bases unmatched to any gene: 1. The CDR3: CASSGDREETQYF. Here the CDR3 DNA reads TGCGCCAGCAGCGGGGACAGGGAAGAGACCCAGTACTTC.

The CDR3 DNA is TGCGCCAGCAGAACCACTAGCGGGAGTTACGAGCAGTACTTC. Residues: CASRTTSGSYEQYF. The chain has TRBV5-1 and TRBJ2-7; 11 bases fit TRBD2. Germline values: CDR1 SGHRS, CDR2 YFSETQ. This CDR3 is built from 14 residues. The V and J ends lost 5 bases and 4 bases, in that order; junction bases with no gene match: 5.

The chain has TRBV9 and TRBJ2-2, with D possibly TRBD2 on 6 matching bases. This CDR3 is 15 amino acids long. Between the trimmed V and J ends, which lost 2 bases and 6 bases, there was a span of 14 bases. Germline V gives CDR1 SGDLS, CDR2 YYNGEE. CDR3 DNA: TGTGCCAGCAGCGTCGGGAGTTTAAGGGCCGGGGAGCTGTTTTTT. Its protein product is CASSVGSLRAGELFF.

The chain is built from TRBV18 and TRBJ2-1; 11 positions agree with TRBD2. V lost 3 bases, J lost 5 bases, and 18 bases stayed unmatched. Germline-derived CDR1 and CDR2 are KGHSH and LQKENI. There are 20 residues in the CDR3. The CDR3 coding sequence is TGTGCCAGCTCACCTTCCCCCGACCTACTACTAGCGGGGGAAGACAATGAGCAGTTCTTC. It specifies CASSPSPDLLLAGEDNEQFF.

This rearrangement joins TRBV18 to TRBJ2-7, with 8 bases matching TRBD2. Germline assignment: CDR1 KGHSH and CDR2 LQKENI. The CDR3 spans 17 residues. The junction had 9 bases not matched to a gene; V was cut back by 1 base and J by 1 base. As DNA, the CDR3 is TGTGCCAGCTCACCACTTTCAGCGGGAGTTAGGTCCTACGAGCAGTACTTC. Its translation is CASSPLSAGVRSYEQYF.